This T cell receptor beta chain was observed in a study of T-cell reconstitution after alpha-beta-depleted transplantation in children. CDR1 is DFQATT and CDR2 is SNEGSKA in the germline V gene (reference sequence). The CDR3 spans 16 residues. V was pared by 3 bases and J by 2 bases, with 8 bases of the junction left unmatched. Unique molecular identifiers were used to barcode this TCRbeta library. TCRdb ran MiXCR on the PCR reads and lists one entry per CDR3 protein. The repertoire holds about 610,000 distinct CDR3 sequences, about 10% seen once, with 4% in the top ten. This clonotype was counted a few times.

The V gene is TRBV20-1, the J gene TRBJ2-5; 11 bases are a match to TRBD2. Source: PBMCs from the stem cell graft donor, taken from the stem cell graft. The sequence was collected from a human donor who donated a stem cell graft to a child with acute myeloid leukemia. CDR3 region: CSASTSGRGVQETQYF. CDR3 nucleotides: TGCAGTGCTAGCACTAGCGGGAGAGGAGTACAAGAGACCCAGTACTTC.